This entry describes one T cell receptor (beta chain). Antigen unknown. With 60 Vbeta and 13 Jbeta primers, the PCR was carried out. The method was immunoSEQ multiplex PCR; TCRdb's version includes in-frame clones alone and lacks a portion of them. The repertoire consists of around 300,000 clones, with approximately 90% occurring once and the leading ten covering about 2.3%. Trimming cost V 4 bases and J 7 bases; bases outside gene matches: 11. CDR1 is SGHRS and CDR2 is YFSETQ in the germline V gene. The length of the CDR3 is 14 residues. The sample comes from a study of cytomegalovirus exposure and HLA in healthy donors. Study-wide results and limits: Being productive about 90% or about 30% of the time was typical of most TCR beta V segments in an earlier analysis. Later findings reportedly placed an Asian-associated ancestry cluster below the roughly 660-donor mean for N-insertions. The study designated 160 or so TCR beta chains cytomegalovirus-associated.

The sequenced material came from PBMCs. This chain links TRBV5-1 with TRBJ2-7; TRBD1 aligns across 7 bases. The clonotype comes from a young woman in good health and CMV-seronegative. This CDR3 reads CASSAGQEHGEQYF. CDR3 DNA sequence: TGCGCCAGCAGCGCCGGACAGGAGCATGGGGAGCAGTACTTC.